This T cell receptor (beta chain) derives from a study of cytomegalovirus exposure and HLA in healthy donors. The PCR was carried out with 60 Vbeta primers and 13 Jbeta primers. Sequencing used immunoSEQ multiplex PCR; TCRdb keeps in-frame clones, though not all of them. The data show roughly 88,000 clones, 55% to 75% seen once. The sequenced sample was PBMCs. The sequence was collected from a man aged 50-59 years in good health and CMV-seronegative.

The CDR3 protein is CASSFLAGGNYGYTF. CDR3 in DNA: TGCGCCAGCAGCTTCCTGGCAGGGGGGAACTATGGCTACACCTTC. V is TRBV5-1 and J is TRBJ1-2; 7 bases align to TRBD1. Germline CDR1 reads SGHRS; CDR2 reads YFSETQ. This CDR3 has 15 amino acids. The ends lost 2 bases at V and 2 bases at J; junction bases unmatched: 6.